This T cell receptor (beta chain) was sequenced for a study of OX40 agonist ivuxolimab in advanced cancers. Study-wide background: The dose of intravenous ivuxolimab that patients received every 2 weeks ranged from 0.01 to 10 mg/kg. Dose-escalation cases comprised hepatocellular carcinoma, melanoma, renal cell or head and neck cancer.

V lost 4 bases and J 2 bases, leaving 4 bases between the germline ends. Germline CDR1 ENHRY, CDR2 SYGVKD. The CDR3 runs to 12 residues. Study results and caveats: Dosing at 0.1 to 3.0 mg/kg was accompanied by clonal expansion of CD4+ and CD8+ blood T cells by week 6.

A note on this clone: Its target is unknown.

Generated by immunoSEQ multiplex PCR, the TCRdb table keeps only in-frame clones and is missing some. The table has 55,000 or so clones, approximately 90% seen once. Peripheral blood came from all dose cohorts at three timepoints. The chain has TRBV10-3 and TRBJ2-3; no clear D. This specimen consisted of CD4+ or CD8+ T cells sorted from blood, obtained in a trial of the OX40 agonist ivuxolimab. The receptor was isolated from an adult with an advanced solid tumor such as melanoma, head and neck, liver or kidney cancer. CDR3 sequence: CAISGTTDTQYF. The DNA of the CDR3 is TGTGCCATCAGTGGGACCACAGATACGCAGTATTTT.